Included here is one TCR beta chain sequence, with context. Its antigen is not identified. Thyroid ultrasound, orbital computed tomography, clinical symptoms, and serum thyroxine and TRAb underpinned diagnoses. The blood sample was taken at first hyperthyroidism diagnosis, before any ophthalmopathy symptoms. This specimen comes from a study of T cells in Graves' hyperthyroidism and ophthalmopathy. Study results and limitations: Ophthalmopathy and stable hyperthyroidism were told apart by a 13 V-J model.

This CDR3 spans 15 amino acids. The V gene's germline CDR1 is LGHNT and CDR2 FRNRAP. Trimming cost V 3 bases and J 2 bases, with 13 bases left between them. TCR beta CDR3 regions were amplified from RNA. Researchers ran a first-round RT-PCR on the TCR CDR3 using the HTBI primer set. TCRdb called the multiplex PCR reads again in MiXCR, with one record for every CDR3 protein. The data hold around 340,000 distinct CDR3 sequences, with about a sixth observed a single time. The receptor was derived from a woman aged 30 to 39 with Graves' hyperthyroidism that later progressed to Graves' ophthalmopathy. This chain joins TRBV12-5 and TRBJ2-5; no reliable D call. Sequenced: blood. In DNA form, the CDR3 reads TGTGCTAGTGGTTTAAGGGTAAACCTACAAGAGACCCAGTACTTC. It specifies CASGLRVNLQETQYF.